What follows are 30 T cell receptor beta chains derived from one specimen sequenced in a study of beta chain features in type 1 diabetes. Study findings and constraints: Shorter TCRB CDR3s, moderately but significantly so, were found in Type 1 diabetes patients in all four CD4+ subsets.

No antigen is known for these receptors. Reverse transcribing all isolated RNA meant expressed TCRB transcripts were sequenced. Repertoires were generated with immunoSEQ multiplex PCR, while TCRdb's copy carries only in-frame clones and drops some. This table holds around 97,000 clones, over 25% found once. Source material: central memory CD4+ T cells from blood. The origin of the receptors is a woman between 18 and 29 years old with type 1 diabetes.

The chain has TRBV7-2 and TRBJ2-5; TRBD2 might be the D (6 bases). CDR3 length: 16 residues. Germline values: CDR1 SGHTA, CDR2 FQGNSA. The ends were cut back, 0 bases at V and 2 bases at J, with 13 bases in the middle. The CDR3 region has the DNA TGTGCCAGCAGCTTAGCGTTTGCGGGGTCACAAGAGACCCAGTACTTC. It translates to CASSLAFAGSQETQYF. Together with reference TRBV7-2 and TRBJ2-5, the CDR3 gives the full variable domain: GAGVSQSPSNKVTEKGKDVELRCDPISGHTALYWYRQSLGQGLEFLIYFQGNSAPDKSGLPSDRFSAERTGGSVSTLTIQRTQQEDSAVYLCASSLAFAGSQETQYFGPGTRLLVL.

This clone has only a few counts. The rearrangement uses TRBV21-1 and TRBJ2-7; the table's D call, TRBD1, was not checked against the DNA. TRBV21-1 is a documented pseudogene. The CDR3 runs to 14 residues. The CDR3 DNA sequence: TGTGCCAGCAGCAAAGCCAGGGGCCCCTACGAGCAGTACGTC. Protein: CASSKARGPYEQYV.

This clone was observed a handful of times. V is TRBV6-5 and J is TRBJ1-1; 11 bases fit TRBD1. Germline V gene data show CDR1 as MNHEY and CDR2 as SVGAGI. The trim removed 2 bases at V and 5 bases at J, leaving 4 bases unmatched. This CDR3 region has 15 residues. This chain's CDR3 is CASSYGQGAGTEAFF. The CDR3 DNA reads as TGTGCCAGCAGTTACGGACAGGGGGCCGGGACTGAAGCTTTCTTT.

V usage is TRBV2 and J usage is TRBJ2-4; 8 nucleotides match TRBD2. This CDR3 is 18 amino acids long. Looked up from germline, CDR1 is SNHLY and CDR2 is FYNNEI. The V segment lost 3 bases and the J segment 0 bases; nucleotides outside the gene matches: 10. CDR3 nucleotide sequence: TGTGCCAGCAGTGATGGGCCGGCTAGCGGGTTAGCCAAAAACATTCAGTACTTC. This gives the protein CASSDGPASGLAKNIQYF.

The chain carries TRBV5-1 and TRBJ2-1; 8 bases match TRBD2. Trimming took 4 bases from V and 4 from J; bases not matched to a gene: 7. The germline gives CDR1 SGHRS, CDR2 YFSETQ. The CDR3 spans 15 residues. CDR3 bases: TGCGCCAGCAGCCTGATGGGGACTAGTTACAATGAGCAGTTCTTC. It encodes CASSLMGTSYNEQFF.

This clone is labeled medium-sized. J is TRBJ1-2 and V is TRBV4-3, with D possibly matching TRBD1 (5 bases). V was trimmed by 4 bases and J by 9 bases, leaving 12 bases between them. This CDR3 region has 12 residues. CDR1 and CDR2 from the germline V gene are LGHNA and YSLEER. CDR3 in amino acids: CASSLGTWSYTF. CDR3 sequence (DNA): TGCGCCAGCAGCCTAGGGACTTGGAGCTACACCTTC.

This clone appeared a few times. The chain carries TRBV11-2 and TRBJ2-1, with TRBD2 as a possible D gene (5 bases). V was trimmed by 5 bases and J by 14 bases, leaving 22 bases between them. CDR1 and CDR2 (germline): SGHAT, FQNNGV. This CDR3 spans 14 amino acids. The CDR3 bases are TGTGCCAGCAGCCCTAGCCGACCGACGCCTTTAAAGTTCTTC. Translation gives CASSPSRPTPLKFF.

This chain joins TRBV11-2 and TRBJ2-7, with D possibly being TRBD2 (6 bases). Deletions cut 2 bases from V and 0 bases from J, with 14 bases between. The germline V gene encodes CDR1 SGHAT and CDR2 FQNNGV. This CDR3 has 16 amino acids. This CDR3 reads CASSLREAGSSYEQYV. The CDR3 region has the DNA TGTGCCAGCAGCTTAAGGGAGGCGGGGAGCTCCTACGAGCAGTACGTC.

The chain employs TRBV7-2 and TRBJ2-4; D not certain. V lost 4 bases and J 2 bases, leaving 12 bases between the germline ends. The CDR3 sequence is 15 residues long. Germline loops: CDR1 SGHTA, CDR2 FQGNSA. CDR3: CASSSTLMPKNIQYF. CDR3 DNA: TGTGCCAGCAGCTCGACTCTCATGCCCAAAAACATTCAGTACTTC. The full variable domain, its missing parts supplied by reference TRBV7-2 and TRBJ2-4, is GAGVSQSPSNKVTEKGKDVELRCDPISGHTALYWYRQSLGQGLEFLIYFQGNSAPDKSGLPSDRFSAERTGGSVSTLTIQRTQQEDSAVYLCASSSTLMPKNIQYFGAGTRLSVL.

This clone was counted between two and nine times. The CDR3 DNA is TGCGCCAGCAGCTTGACGCAGGGGGACACCGGGGAGCTGTTTTTT. This codes for CASSLTQGDTGELFF. The chain links TRBV5-1 to TRBJ2-2, with TRBD1 identical over 7 bases. Germline V CDR1 and CDR2: SGHRS, YFSETQ. The length of the CDR3 is 15 residues. The ends lost 1 base at V and 3 bases at J; junction bases unmatched: 3.

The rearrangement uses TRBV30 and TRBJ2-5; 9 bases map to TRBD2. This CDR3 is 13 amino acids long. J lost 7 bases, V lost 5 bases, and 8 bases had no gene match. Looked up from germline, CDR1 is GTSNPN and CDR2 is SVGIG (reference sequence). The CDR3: CAWADSGSGTQYF. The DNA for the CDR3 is TGTGCCTGGGCTGATAGCGGGAGCGGGACCCAGTACTTC.

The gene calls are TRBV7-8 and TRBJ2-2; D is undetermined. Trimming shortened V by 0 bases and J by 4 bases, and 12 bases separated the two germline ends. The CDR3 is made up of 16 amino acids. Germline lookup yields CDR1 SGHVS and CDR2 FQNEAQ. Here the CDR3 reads CASSLARLSLTGELFF. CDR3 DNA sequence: TGTGCCAGCAGCTTAGCTCGGTTGTCACTCACCGGGGAGCTGTTTTTT.

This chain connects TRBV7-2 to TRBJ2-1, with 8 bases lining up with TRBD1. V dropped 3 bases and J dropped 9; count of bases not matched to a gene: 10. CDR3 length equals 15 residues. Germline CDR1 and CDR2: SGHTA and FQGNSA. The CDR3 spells CASSFAMTGVGEQFF. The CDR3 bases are TGTGCCAGCAGCTTCGCAATGACAGGGGTCGGTGAGCAGTTCTTC.

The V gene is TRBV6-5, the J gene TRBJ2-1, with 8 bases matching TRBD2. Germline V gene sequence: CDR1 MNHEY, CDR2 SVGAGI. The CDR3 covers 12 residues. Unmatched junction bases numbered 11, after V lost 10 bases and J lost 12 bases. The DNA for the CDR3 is TGTGCCACCTTTTCAACGGCGGGAGGGCAGTTCTTC. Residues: CATFSTAGGQFF.

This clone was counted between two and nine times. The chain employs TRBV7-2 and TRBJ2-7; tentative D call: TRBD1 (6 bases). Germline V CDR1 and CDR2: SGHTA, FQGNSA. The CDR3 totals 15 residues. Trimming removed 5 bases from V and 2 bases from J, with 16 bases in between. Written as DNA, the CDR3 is TGTGCCAGCAGCCCAGACTGGACAGCCACCTACGAGCAGTACTTC. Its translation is CASSPDWTATYEQYF.

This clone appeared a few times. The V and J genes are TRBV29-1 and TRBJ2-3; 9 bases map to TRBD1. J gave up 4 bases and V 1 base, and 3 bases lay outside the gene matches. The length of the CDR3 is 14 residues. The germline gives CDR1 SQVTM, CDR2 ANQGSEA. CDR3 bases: TGCAGCGTTGAAGCGGGACAGGGCCCAGATACGCAGTATTTT. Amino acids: CSVEAGQGPDTQYF.

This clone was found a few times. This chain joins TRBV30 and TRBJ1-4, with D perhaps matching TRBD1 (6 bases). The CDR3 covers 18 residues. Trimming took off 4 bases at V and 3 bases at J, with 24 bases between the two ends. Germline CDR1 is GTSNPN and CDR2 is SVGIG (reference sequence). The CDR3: CAWTPKQGFWDPNEKLFF. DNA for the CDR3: TGTGCCTGGACTCCAAAACAGGGTTTTTGGGACCCTAATGAAAAACTGTTTTTT.

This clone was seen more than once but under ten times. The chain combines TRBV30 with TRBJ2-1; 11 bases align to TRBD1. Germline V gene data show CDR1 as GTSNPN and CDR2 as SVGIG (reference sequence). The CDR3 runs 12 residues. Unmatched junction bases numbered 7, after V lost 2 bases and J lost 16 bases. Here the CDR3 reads CAWSPWTGGNFF. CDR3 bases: TGTGCCTGGAGTCCATGGACAGGGGGCAACTTCTTC.

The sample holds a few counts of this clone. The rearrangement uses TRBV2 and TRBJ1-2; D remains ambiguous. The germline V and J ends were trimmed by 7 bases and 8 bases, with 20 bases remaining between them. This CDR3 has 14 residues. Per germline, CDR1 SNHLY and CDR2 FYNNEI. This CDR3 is CASTRKLTSEGYTF. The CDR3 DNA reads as TGTGCCAGCACCCGAAAACTCACTTCCGAGGGCTACACCTTC.

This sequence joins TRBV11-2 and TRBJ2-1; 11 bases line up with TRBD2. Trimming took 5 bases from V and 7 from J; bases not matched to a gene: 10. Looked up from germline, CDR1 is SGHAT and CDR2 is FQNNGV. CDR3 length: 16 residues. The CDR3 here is CASSTSGTSGWNEQFF. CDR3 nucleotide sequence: TGTGCCAGCAGCACATCCGGGACTAGCGGTTGGAATGAGCAGTTCTTC.

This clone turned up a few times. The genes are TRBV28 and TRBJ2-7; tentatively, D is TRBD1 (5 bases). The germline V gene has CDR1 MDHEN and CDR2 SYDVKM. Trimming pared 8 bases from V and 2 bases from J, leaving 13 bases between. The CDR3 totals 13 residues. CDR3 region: CASGVTAPYEQYF. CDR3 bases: TGTGCCAGCGGGGTGACAGCCCCCTACGAGCAGTACTTC.

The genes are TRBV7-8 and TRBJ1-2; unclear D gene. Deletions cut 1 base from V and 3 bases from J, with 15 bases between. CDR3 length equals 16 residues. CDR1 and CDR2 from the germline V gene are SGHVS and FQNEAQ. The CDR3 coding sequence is TGTGCCAGCAGCTTAGAGGGCAGTTTAGCGGACTATGGCTACACCTTC. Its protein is CASSLEGSLADYGYTF.

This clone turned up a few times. The DNA for the CDR3 is TGTGCCAGCAGGGGGGCGGAGGGCTACACCTTC. This encodes CASRGAEGYTF. The chain has TRBV25-1 and TRBJ1-2; D may be TRBD1 (6 bases). V was shortened by 6 bases and J by 8 bases, with 10 bases between the two germline ends. From germline, CDR1 is MGHDK and CDR2 SYGVNS. This CDR3 comprises 11 residues.

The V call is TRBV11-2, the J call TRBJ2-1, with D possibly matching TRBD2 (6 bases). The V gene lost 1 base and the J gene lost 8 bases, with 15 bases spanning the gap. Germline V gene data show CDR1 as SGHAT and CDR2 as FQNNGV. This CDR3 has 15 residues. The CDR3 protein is CASSLAPGVNDEQFF. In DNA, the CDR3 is TGTGCCAGCAGCTTAGCTCCGGGAGTTAACGATGAGCAGTTCTTC. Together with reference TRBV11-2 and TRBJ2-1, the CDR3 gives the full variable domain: EAGVAQSPRYKIIEKRQSVAFWCNPISGHATLYWYQQILGQGPKLLIQFQNNGVVDDSQLPKDRFSAERLKGVDSTLKIQPAKLEDSAVYLCASSLAPGVNDEQFFGPGTRLTVL.

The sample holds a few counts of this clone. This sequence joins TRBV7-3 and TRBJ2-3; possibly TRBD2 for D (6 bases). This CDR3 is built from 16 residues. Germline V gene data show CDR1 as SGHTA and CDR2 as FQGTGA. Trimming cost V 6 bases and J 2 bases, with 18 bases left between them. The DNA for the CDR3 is TGTGCCAGCAGTCTTATCGGGAGAGGGACCACAGATACGCAGTATTTT. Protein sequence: CASSLIGRGTTDTQYF.

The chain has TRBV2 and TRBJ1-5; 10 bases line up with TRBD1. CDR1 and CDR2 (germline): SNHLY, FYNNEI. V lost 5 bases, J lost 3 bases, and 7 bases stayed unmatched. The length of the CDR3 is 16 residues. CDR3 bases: TGTGCCAGCAGTACCCGGACAGGGGGATACAATCAGCCCCAGCATTTT. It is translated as CASSTRTGGYNQPQHF.

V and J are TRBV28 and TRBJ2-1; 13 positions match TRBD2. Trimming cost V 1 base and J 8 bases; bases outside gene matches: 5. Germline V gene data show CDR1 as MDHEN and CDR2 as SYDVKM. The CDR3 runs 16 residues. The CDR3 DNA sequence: TGTGCCAGCAGTTTATCCGGGACTAGCGGGATGGATGAGCAGTTCTTC. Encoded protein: CASSLSGTSGMDEQFF.

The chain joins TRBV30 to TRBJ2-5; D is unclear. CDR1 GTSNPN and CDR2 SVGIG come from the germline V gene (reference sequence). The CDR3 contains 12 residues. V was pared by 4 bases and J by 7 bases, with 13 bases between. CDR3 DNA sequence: TGTGCCTGGAACCAACCATACGGGACCCAGTACTTC. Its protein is CAWNQPYGTQYF.

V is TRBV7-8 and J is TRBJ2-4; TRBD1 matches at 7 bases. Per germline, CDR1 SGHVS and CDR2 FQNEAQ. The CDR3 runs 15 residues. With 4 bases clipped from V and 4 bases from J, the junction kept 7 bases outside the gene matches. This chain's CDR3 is CASSSVGQIKNIQYF. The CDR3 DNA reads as TGTGCCAGCAGCTCCGTGGGACAGATAAAAAACATTCAGTACTTC.

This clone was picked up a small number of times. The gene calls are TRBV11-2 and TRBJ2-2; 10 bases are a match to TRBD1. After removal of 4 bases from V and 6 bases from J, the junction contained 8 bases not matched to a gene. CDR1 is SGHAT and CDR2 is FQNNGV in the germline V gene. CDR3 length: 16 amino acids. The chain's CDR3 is CASSSLSGTGAGELFF. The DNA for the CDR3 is TGTGCCAGCAGCTCCCTATCGGGGACAGGGGCCGGGGAGCTGTTTTTT.